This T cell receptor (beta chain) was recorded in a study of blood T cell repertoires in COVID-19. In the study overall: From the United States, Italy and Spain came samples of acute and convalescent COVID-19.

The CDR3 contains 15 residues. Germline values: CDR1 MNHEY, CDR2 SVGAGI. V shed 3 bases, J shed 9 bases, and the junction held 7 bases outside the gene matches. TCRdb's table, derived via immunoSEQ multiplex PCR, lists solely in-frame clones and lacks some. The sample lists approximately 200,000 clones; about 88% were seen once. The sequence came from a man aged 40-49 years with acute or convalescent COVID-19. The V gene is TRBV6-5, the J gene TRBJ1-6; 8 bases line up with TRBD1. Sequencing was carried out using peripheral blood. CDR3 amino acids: CASSYDPGGGSPLHF. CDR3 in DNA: TGTGCCAGCAGTTATGATCCAGGGGGCGGTTCACCCCTCCACTTT.